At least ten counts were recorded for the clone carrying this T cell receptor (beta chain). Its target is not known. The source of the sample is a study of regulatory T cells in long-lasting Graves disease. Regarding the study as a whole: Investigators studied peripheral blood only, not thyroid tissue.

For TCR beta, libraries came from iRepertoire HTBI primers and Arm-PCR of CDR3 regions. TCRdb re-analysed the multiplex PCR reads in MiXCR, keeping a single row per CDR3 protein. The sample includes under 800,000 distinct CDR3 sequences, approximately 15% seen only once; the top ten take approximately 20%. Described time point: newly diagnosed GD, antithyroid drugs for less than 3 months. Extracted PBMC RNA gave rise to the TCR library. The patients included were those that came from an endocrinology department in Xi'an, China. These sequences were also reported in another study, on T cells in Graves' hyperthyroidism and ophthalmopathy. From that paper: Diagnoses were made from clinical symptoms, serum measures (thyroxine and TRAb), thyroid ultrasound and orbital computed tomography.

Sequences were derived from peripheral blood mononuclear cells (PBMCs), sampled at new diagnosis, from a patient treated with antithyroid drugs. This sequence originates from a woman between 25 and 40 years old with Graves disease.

CDR3 protein: CASSPRTSGSTYEQYF. DNA for the CDR3: TGTGCCAGCAGCCCTCGGACTAGCGGGAGTACCTACGAGCAGTACTTC. The chain has TRBV7-2 and TRBJ2-7; 13 bases agree with TRBD2. The V gene's germline CDR1 is SGHTA and CDR2 FQGNSA. The CDR3 covers 16 residues. Germline trimming cut 5 bases from V and 2 bases from J; bases unmatched to any gene: 6. Drawing the rest from reference TRBV7-2 and TRBJ2-7, the complete variable domain is GAGVSQSPSNKVTEKGKDVELRCDPISGHTALYWYRQSLGQGLEFLIYFQGNSAPDKSGLPSDRFSAERTGGSVSTLTIQRTQQEDSAVYLCASSPRTSGSTYEQYFGPGTRLTVT.